The clone carrying this TCR beta chain was picked up one time. This specimen comes from a study of blood T cell repertoires in COVID-19. As for the study in general: From T cells, B-cell-depleted T cells, or PBMCs came the material, which was cDNA or gDNA.

The length of the CDR3 is 12 residues. V shed 0 bases and J shed 6 bases, with 8 bases lying between them. The germline V gene encodes CDR1 GTSNPN and CDR2 SVGIG (reference sequence). The assay was immunoSEQ multiplex PCR, and TCRdb's table has in-frame clones only and misses some. This sample yields approximately 230,000 clones, of which 82% are seen a single time; approximately 16% belongs to the top ten. Participants were aged about 18 to 90 years from 24 US areas. This rearrangement joins TRBV30 to TRBJ1-2; D gene unclear. This sequence originates from a man aged 40-50 years who had recovered from COVID-19. The sample was PBMCs or T cells enriched from blood (not recorded which). The CDR3 loop is CAWSVSGHGYTF. In DNA, the CDR3 is TGTGCCTGGAGTGTATCTGGGCATGGCTACACCTTC.